These 27 T cell receptor beta chains were all obtained from the same sample, sequenced in a study of blood T cells in healthy people across ages. PCR was performed a second time for roughly 7 to 11 cycles using a sample-barcoded 5' primer and a J-beta primer mix. TCRdb re-derived calls from the 5' RACE reads in MiXCR, one entry per CDR3 protein. The sample contains roughly 1,500,000 distinct CDR3 sequences, roughly 32% of which appear only once. The specimen sequenced was blood. These receptors all stem from a woman in her thirties in good health.

This chain links TRBV6-1 with TRBJ2-7; 7 nucleotides align to TRBD2. CDR3 size: 17 residues. The V segment lost 4 bases and the J segment 2 bases; nucleotides outside the gene matches: 14. Per the germline V gene, CDR1 is MNHNS and CDR2 is SASEGT. CDR3 DNA: TGTGCCAGCAGTGGGGCTAGCGGAAACCTGCCCCCCTACGAGCAGTACTTC. Translating it yields CASSGASGNLPPYEQYF.

Only a few counts were recorded for this clonotype. This chain connects TRBV7-9 to TRBJ1-1; 8 bases align to TRBD1. The germline gives CDR1 SEHNR, CDR2 FQNEAQ (reference sequence). The trim removed 3 bases at V and 5 bases at J, leaving 8 bases unmatched. CDR3 length: 15 amino acids. CDR3 protein: CASSFDGQGGTEAFF. CDR3 in DNA: TGTGCCAGCAGCTTCGATGGACAGGGAGGAACTGAAGCTTTCTTT.

This clonotype was detected only a few times. The chain couples TRBV10-2 to TRBJ2-1; 8 bases are a match to TRBD2. Trimming took 5 bases from V and 5 from J; bases not matched to a gene: 14. Germline CDR1 WSHSY, CDR2 SAAADI. The CDR3 sequence is 17 residues long. In DNA, the CDR3 is TGCGCCAGCAGTTTAGCGGGGTTAATCTCCGGACACAATGAGCAGTTCTTC. It codes for CASSLAGLISGHNEQFF.

V usage is TRBV6-6 and J usage is TRBJ2-1, with D perhaps assigned TRBD1 or TRBD2 (5 bases each). Germline V lookup: CDR1 MNHNY, CDR2 SVGAGI (reference sequence). V was shortened by 2 bases and J by 5 bases, with 7 bases between the two germline ends. This CDR3 has 13 residues. In DNA form, the CDR3 reads TGTGCCAGCAGTTACGGGGACCACAATGAGCAGTTCTTC. Residues: CASSYGDHNEQFF.

The chain carries TRBV20-1 and TRBJ1-1; D is uncertain. The CDR3 runs 14 residues. V lost 0 bases, J lost 4 bases, and 12 bases lay in between. CDR1 is DFQATT, CDR2 SNEGSKA, per germline (reference sequence). The CDR3 nucleotides read TGCAGTGCTAGAGACGGTTGGGATCCCACTGAAGCTTTCTTT. Translating gives CSARDGWDPTEAFF.

V usage is TRBV7-2 and J usage is TRBJ1-4; no definite D call. CDR1 and CDR2 (germline): SGHTA, FQGNSA. The CDR3 totals 14 residues. The ends were cut back, 5 bases at V and 8 bases at J, with 15 bases in the middle. Here the CDR3 DNA reads TGTGCCAGCAGCCCAGGAGTCGGCAGAGAAAAACTGTTTTTT. This sequence encodes CASSPGVGREKLFF.

The chain joins TRBV6-2 or TRBV6-3 to TRBJ2-7, with 9 bases lining up with TRBD1. Germline assignment: CDR1 MNHEY and CDR2 SVGEGT. The CDR3 is 13 amino acids. V trimming: 7 bases; J trimming: 4 bases; junction bases outside the gene matches: 5. The CDR3 DNA sequence: TGTGCCAGCAAGACAGGGGGATATTACGAGCAGTACTTC. Translation: CASKTGGYYEQYF.

In DNA, the CDR3 is TGTGCCAGCTCACCGACGGGGGCGAGAGATACGCAGTATTTT. Translating it yields CASSPTGARDTQYF. The rearrangement uses TRBV18 and TRBJ2-3; D may match TRBD1 or TRBD2 (6 bases each). Germline-derived CDR1 and CDR2 are KGHSH and LQKENI. Trimming left V 3 bases short and J 5 bases short, with 12 bases between. The CDR3 loop spans 14 amino acids.

To note about this clonotype: One junction end disagrees with the germline gene, perhaps due to a read error. The chain employs TRBV7-6 and TRBJ1-1, with D unresolved. Germline CDR1 SGHVS, CDR2 FNYEAQ. The CDR3 has 13 amino acids. The CDR3 DNA sequence: TGTGCCAGCAGCCGCATTGAGAACCCTGAAGCTTTCTTT. Its translation: CASSRIENPEAFF.

This clonotype has a handful of counts. The V and J genes are TRBV7-9 and TRBJ1-4; D is uncertain. The germline gives CDR1 SEHNR, CDR2 FQNEAQ (reference sequence). With 1 base removed from V and 4 bases from J, the gap between germline ends came to 13 bases. This CDR3 comprises 16 residues. The CDR3 coding sequence is TGTGCCAGCAGCTTAGTAGCGGGAGTGAATAATGAAAAACTGTTTTTT. Translating it yields CASSLVAGVNNEKLFF.

V usage is TRBV30 and J usage is TRBJ1-2, with 10 positions matching TRBD1. The V segment lost 5 bases and the J segment 4 bases; nucleotides outside the gene matches: 1. In germline, CDR1 is GTSNPN, CDR2 SVGIG (reference sequence). This CDR3 has 12 residues. CDR3: CAWDRGLYGYTF. CDR3 coding DNA: TGTGCCTGGGACAGGGGGCTCTATGGCTACACCTTC.

This chain uses TRBV6-5 with TRBJ2-4; D possibly corresponds to TRBD1 (6 bases). Germline V gene data show CDR1 as MNHEY and CDR2 as SVGAGI. V dropped 4 bases and J dropped 2 bases, with 12 bases sitting between them. This CDR3 region has 15 residues. The chain's CDR3 is CASSLDRISKNIQYF. DNA for the CDR3: TGTGCCAGCAGTTTGGACAGAATCTCCAAAAACATTCAGTACTTC.

This chain uses TRBV21-1 with TRBJ2-7; the D call of TRBD2 is as the table states it, not checked on the DNA. TRBV21-1 is a documented pseudogene. This CDR3 has 19 amino acids. This chain's CDR3 is CASTRGQGTTSGSTYEQYF. The DNA of the CDR3 is TGTGCCAGCACCCGCGGACAGGGAACTACTAGCGGGAGTACTTACGAGCAGTACTTC.

The V and J genes are TRBV5-1 and TRBJ2-2; maybe TRBD2 (6 bases). V lost 2 bases, J lost 6 bases, and 11 bases lay in between. The CDR3 runs to 14 residues. In germline, CDR1 is SGHRS, CDR2 YFSETQ. The CDR3 nucleotides are TGCGCCAGCAGCTTTGCCCCGGGGGCCGGGGAGCTGTTTTTT. Protein sequence: CASSFAPGAGELFF.

This clonotype has more than one count but fewer than ten. The CDR3 DNA reads TGTGCCAGCATCCTCCTCGGGACAGGGACGTCCTACGAGCAGTACTTC. Translation gives CASILLGTGTSYEQYF. The chain uses TRBV21-1 and TRBJ2-7; the tabulated D call, TRBD1, remains unverified against the DNA. TRBV21-1 is annotated as a pseudogene. The CDR3 consists of 16 residues.

The rearrangement links TRBV9 to TRBJ2-1, with D possibly being TRBD2 (5 bases). This CDR3 comprises 13 residues. Germline lookup yields CDR1 SGDLS and CDR2 YYNGEE. V lost 2 bases, J lost 7 bases, and 10 bases lay in between. As DNA, the CDR3 is TGTGCCAGCAGCGTCTTGACTACGAATGAGCAGTTCTTC. This translates into CASSVLTTNEQFF.

The chain employs TRBV2 and TRBJ2-5, with 9 nucleotides matching TRBD2. The DNA end is more similar to TRBJ2-7, so the J call may be wrong. CDR3 length: 13 amino acids. The V gene's germline CDR1 is SNHLY and CDR2 FYNNEI. The CDR3 reads CASSVAGDSEQYF. The CDR3 DNA is TGTGCCAGCAGTGTAGCGGGAGATAGCGAGCAGTACTTC.

The CDR3: CASSERTGVKETQYF. The CDR3 region has the DNA TGTGCCAGCAGCGAACGGACAGGGGTAAAAGAGACCCAGTACTTC. The chain carries TRBV7-6 and TRBJ2-5; the match to TRBD1 covers 9 bases. This CDR3 contains 15 residues. J lost 3 bases, V lost 5 bases, and 7 bases had no gene match. The germline CDR1 and CDR2 sequences are SGHVS and FNYEAQ.

The chain carries TRBV12-3 or TRBV12-4 and TRBJ1-1; D is possibly TRBD1 (5 bases). This CDR3 has 14 residues. Trimming took 10 bases from V and 4 from J, leaving 19 bases between them. The CDR3 region has the DNA TGTGCCATTACCCTAGGGACCAAGGGCACTGAAGCTTTCTTT. Translating gives CAITLGTKGTEAFF.

The V gene is TRBV10-3, the J gene TRBJ1-1; a weak D match, TRBD1 (6 bases). Trimming took off 6 bases at V and 2 bases at J, with 13 bases between the two ends. The CDR3 has 14 residues. CDR1 is ENHRY, CDR2 SYGVKD, per germline. DNA for the CDR3: TGTGCCATCAGCGGACAGCAACCAAACACTGAAGCTTTCTTT. Translated: CAISGQQPNTEAFF.

The chain uses TRBV12-3 or TRBV12-4 and TRBJ1-1, with a weak D call TRBD1 (6 bases). The V and J ends lost 10 bases and 1 base respectively, with 13 bases between them. This CDR3 is built from 13 residues. The DNA for the CDR3 is TGTGCCACCGAGTCGGACAGGAACACTGAAGCTTTCTTT. Amino acid sequence: CATESDRNTEAFF.

The chain links TRBV28 to TRBJ2-7; D may be TRBD2 (5 bases). The V and J ends lost 7 bases and 3 bases respectively, with 16 bases between them. CDR3 length: 14 amino acids. Looked up from germline, CDR1 is MDHEN and CDR2 is SYDVKM. CDR3 residues: CASTPQIASYEQYF. CDR3 DNA sequence: TGTGCCAGCACCCCCCAAATAGCGAGCTACGAGCAGTACTTC.

Ten or more counts support this clonotype. The chain combines TRBV4-1 with TRBJ1-2; 7 positions match TRBD1. V gave up 4 bases and J gave up 4 bases; unmatched junction bases: 6. Germline CDR1 and CDR2: MGHRA and YSYEKL. The CDR3 contains 14 residues. CDR3 loop: CASSPPGQFYGYTF. The CDR3 region has the DNA TGCGCCAGCAGCCCCCCGGGACAGTTCTATGGCTACACCTTC.

In regard to this clonotype: A read error may account for a junction end that differs from germline. This sequence joins TRBV27 and TRBJ2-3; no clear D. In germline, CDR1 is MNHEY, CDR2 SMNVEV (reference sequence). This CDR3 contains 13 residues. Here the CDR3 DNA reads TGTGCCAGCAAGCATGGGCAGTTAGATACGCTGTATTTT. Translation gives CASKHGQLDTLYF.

The chain has TRBV10-3 and TRBJ2-5; perhaps TRBD1 as D (7 bases). The J call is in doubt because the DNA end fits TRBJ2-1 better. Germline CDR1 and CDR2: ENHRY and SYGVKD. The length of the CDR3 is 13 residues. The CDR3 nucleotides read TGTGCCATCGGTGGAGGGGGCGATGAGACCCAGTTCTTC. It yields the protein CAIGGGGDETQFF.

In this sample, this clonotype turned up many times. The CDR3 coding sequence is TGCAGTGCTAGTCAAGCGGGGAGCATCACAGATACGCAGTATTTT. Amino acids: CSASQAGSITDTQYF. The J gene is TRBJ2-3, the V gene TRBV20-1; 7 positions agree with TRBD2. The CDR3 is 15 amino acids. V shed 3 bases and J 2 bases; nucleotides not matched to a gene: 8. The germline V gene encodes CDR1 DFQATT and CDR2 SNEGSKA (reference sequence).

The CDR3 region has the DNA TGTGCCAGCAGTTACCCTTCCGAGGACACTGAAGCTTTCTTT. It yields the protein CASSYPSEDTEAFF. The chain combines TRBV6-6 with TRBJ1-1, with D uncertain. Per the germline V gene, CDR1 is MNHNY and CDR2 is SVGAGI (reference sequence). V lost 2 bases and J 3 bases, leaving 10 bases between the germline ends. This CDR3 has 14 amino acids.